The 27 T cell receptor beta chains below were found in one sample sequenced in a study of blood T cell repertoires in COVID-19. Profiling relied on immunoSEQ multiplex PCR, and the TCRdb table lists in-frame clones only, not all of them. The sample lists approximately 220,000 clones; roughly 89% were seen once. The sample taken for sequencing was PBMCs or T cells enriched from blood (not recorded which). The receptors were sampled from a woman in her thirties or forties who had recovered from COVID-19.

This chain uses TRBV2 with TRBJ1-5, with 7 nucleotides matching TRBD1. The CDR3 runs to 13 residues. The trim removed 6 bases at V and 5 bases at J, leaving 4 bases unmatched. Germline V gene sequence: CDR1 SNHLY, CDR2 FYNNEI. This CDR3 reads CASRQGIDQPQHF. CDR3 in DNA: TGTGCCAGCAGACAGGGGATCGATCAGCCCCAGCATTTT.

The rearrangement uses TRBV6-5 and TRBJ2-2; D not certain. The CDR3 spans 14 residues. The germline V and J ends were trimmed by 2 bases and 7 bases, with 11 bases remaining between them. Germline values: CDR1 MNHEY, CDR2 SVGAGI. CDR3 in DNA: TGTGCCAGCAGTTACATGAGTGTAAACGGGGAGCTGTTTTTT. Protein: CASSYMSVNGELFF.

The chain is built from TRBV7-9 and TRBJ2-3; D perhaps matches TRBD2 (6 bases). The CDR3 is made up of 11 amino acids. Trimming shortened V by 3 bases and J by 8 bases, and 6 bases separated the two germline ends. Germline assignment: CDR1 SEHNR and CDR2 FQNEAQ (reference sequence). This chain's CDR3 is CASSLTSTQYF. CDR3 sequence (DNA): TGTGCCAGCAGCTTGACTAGTACGCAGTATTTT.

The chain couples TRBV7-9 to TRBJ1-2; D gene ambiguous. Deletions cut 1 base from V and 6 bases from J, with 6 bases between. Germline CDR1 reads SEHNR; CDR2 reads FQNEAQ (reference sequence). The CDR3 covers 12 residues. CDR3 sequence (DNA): TGTGCCAGCAGCTTAGGTCTTAATGGCTACACCTTC. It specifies CASSLGLNGYTF.

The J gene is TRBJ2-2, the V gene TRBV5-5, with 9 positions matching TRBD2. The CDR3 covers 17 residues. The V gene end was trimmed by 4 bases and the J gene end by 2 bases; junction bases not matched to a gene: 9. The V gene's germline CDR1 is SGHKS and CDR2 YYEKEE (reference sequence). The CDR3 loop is CASSQSGGRENTGELFF. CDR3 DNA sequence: TGTGCCAGCAGCCAGAGTGGCGGGAGGGAAAACACCGGGGAGCTGTTTTTT.

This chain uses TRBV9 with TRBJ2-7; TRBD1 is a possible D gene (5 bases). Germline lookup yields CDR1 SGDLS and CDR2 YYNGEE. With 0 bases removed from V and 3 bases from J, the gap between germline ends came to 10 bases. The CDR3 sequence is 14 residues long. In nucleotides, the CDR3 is TGTGCCAGCAGCGTAGGGGCAGGGAACTACGAGCAGTACTTC. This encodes CASSVGAGNYEQYF. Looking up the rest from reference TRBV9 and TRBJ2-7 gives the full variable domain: DSGVTQTPKHLITATGQRVTLRCSPRSGDLSVYWYQQSLDQGLQFLIQYYNGEERAKGNILERFSAQQFPDLHSELNLSSLELGDSALYFCASSVGAGNYEQYFGPGTRLTVT.

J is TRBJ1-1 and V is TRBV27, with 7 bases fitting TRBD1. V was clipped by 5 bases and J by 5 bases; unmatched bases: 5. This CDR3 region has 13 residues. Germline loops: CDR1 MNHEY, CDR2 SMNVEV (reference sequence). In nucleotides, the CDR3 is TGTGCCAGCAGTGACAGGGTAATGACTGAAGCTTTCTTT. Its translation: CASSDRVMTEAFF.

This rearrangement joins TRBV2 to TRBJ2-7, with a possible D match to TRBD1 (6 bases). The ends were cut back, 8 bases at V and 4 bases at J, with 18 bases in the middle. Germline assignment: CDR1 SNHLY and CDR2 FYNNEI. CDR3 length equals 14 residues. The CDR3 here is CASGPGDYLYEQYF. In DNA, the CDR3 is TGTGCCAGCGGTCCAGGGGATTACCTTTACGAGCAGTACTTC.

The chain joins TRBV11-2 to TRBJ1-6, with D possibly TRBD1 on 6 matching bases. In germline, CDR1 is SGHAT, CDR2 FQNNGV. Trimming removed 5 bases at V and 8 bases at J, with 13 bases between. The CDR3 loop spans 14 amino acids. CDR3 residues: CASSETRTDSPLHF. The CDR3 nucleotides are TGTGCCAGCAGCGAGACGCGGACAGATTCACCCCTCCACTTT.

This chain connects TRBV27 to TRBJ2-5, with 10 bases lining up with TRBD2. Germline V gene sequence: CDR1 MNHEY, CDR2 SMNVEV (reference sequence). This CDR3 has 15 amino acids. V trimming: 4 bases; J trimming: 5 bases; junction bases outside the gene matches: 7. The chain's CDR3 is CASSSLAGVIETQYF. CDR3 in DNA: TGTGCCAGCAGTTCTCTAGCGGGAGTGATCGAGACCCAGTACTTC.

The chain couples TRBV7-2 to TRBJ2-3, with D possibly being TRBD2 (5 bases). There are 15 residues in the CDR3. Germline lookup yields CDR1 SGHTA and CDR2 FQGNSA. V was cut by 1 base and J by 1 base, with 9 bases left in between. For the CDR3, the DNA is TGTGCCAGCAGCTTAGAGCGGAGACGCACAGATACGCAGTATTTT. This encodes CASSLERRRTDTQYF.

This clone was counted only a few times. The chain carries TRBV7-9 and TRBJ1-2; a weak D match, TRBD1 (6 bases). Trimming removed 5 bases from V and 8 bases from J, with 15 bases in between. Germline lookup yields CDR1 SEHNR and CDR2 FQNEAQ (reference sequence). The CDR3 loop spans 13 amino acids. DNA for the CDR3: TGTGCCAGCAGCGCGAGACAGGTTGGCGGCTACACCTTC. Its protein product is CASSARQVGGYTF.

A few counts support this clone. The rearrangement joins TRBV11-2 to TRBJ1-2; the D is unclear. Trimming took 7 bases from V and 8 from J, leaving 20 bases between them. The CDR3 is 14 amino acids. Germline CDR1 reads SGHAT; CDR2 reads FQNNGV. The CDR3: CASTTRTAESGYTF. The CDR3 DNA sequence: TGTGCCAGCACCACTAGAACAGCCGAGAGCGGCTACACCTTC.

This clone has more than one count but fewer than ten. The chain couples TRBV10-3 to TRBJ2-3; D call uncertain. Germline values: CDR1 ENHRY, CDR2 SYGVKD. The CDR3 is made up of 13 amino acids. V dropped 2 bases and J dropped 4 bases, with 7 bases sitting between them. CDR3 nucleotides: TGTGCCATCAGTGAGGAGGTGGCAGATACGCAGTATTTT. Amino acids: CAISEEVADTQYF.

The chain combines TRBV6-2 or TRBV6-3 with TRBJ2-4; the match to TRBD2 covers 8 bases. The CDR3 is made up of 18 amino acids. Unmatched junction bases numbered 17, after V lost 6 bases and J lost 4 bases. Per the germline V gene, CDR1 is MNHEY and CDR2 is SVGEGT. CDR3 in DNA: TGTGCCAGCAGCCAGAAGGCAAGCGGGAGCGGTCGAAAAAACATTCAGTACTTC. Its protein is CASSQKASGSGRKNIQYF.

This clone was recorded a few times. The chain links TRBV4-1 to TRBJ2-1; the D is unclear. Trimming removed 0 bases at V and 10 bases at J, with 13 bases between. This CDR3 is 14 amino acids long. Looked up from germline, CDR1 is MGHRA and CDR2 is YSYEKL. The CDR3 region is CASSQDFGRPEQFF. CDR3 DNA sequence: TGCGCCAGCAGCCAAGATTTTGGCCGTCCCGAGCAGTTCTTC.

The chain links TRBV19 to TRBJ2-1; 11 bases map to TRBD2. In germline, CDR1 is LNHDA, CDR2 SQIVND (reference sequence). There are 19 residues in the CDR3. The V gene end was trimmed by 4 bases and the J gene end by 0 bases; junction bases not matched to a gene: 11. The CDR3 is CASSSIGLAGGYSYNEQFF. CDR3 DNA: TGTGCCAGTAGTAGTATCGGCCTAGCGGGAGGCTACTCCTACAATGAGCAGTTCTTC.

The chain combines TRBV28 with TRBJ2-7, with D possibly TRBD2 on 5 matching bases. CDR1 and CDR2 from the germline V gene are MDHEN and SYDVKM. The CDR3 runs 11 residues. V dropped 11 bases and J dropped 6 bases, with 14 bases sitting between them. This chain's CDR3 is CASGGPLEQYF. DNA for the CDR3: TGTGCCTCCGGAGGACCACTCGAGCAGTACTTC.

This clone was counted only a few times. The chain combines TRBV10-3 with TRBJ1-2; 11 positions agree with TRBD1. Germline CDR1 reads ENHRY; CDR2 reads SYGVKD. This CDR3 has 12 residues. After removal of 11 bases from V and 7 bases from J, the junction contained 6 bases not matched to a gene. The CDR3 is CAVPGQGVGYTF. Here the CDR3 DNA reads TGTGCCGTCCCGGGACAGGGGGTTGGCTACACCTTC.

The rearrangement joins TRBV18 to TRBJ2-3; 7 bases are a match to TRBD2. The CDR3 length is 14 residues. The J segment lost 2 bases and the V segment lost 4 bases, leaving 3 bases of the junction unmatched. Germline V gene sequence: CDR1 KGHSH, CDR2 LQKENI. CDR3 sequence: CASSRGTTTDTQYF. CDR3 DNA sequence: TGTGCCAGCTCACGCGGGACTACCACAGATACGCAGTATTTT.

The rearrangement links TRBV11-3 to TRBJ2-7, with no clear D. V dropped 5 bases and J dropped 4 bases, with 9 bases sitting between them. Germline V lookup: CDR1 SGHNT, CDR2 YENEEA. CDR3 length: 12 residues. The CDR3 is CASSRGNYEQYV. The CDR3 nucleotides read TGTGCCAGCAGCCGAGGCAATTACGAGCAGTACGTC.

CDR3 sequence (DNA): TGTGCCAGCTCACCGGAGGAGCAGGCGGCTGGCTACACCTTC. The encoded protein is CASSPEEQAAGYTF. The chain joins TRBV18 to TRBJ1-2, with D hard to call. Between the trimmed V and J ends, which lost 3 bases and 7 bases, there was a span of 15 bases. This CDR3 has 14 residues. CDR1 KGHSH and CDR2 LQKENI come from the germline V gene.

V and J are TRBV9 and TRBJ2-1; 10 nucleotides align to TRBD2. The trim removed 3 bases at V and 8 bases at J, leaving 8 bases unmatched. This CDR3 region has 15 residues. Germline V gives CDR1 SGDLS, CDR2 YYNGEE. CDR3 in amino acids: CASSATGTSVDEQFF. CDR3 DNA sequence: TGTGCCAGCAGCGCGACCGGGACTAGCGTGGATGAGCAGTTCTTC.

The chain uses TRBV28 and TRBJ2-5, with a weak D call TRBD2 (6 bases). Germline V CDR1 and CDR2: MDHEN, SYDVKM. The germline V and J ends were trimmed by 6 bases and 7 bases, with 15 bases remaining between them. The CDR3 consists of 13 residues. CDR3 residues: CASRAGAGGTQYF. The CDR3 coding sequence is TGTGCCAGCAGGGCAGGTGCCGGGGGGACCCAGTACTTC.

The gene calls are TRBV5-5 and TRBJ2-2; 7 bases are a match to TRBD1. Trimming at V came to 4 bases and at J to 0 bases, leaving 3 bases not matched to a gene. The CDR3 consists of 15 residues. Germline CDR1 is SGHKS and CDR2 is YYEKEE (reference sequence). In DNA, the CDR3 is TGTGCCAGCAGCCTGGGACAGTCGAACACCGGGGAGCTGTTTTTT. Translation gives CASSLGQSNTGELFF.

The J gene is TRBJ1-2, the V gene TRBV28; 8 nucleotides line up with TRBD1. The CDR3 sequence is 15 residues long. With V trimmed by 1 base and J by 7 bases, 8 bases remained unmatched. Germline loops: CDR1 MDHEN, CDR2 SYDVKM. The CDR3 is CASSLSPTGEGGYTF. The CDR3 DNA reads TGTGCCAGCAGTTTATCCCCGACAGGGGAAGGTGGCTACACCTTC.

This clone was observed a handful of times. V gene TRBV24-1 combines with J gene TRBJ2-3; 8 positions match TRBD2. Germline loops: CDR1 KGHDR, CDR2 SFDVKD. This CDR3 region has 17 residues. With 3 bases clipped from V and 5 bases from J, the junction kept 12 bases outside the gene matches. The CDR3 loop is CATSDRDSGDVGDTQYF. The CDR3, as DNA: TGTGCCACCAGTGATAGGGATAGCGGGGATGTGGGAGATACGCAGTATTTT.